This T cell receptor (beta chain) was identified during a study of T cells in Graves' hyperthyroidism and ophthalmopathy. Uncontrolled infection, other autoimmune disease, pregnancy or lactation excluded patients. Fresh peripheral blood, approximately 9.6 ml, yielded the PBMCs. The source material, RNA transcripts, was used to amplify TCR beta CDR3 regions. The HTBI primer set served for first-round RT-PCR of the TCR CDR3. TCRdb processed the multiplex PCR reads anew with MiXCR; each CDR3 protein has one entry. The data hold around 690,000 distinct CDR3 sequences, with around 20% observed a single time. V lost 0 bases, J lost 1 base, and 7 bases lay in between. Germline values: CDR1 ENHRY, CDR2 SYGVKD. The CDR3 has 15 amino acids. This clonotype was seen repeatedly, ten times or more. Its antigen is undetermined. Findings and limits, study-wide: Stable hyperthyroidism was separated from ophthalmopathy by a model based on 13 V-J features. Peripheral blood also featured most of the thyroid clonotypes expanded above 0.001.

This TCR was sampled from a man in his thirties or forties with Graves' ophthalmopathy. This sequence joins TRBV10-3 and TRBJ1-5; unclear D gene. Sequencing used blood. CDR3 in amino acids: CAISESRRSNQPQHF. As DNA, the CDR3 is TGTGCCATCAGTGAGTCCCGGCGGAGCAATCAGCCCCAGCATTTT.